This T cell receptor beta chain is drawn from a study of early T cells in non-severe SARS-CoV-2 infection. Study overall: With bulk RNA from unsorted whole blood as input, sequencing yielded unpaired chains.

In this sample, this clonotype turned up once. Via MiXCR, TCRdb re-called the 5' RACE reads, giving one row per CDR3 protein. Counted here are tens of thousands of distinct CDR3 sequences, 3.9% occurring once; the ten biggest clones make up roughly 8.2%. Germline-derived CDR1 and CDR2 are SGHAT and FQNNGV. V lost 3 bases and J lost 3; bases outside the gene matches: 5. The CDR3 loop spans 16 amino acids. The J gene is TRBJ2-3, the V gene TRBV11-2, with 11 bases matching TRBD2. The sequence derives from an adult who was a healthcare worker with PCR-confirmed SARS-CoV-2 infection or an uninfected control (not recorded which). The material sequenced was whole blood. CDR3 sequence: CASSFLTSGDTDTQYF. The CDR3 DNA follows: TGTGCCAGCAGCTTTCTGACTAGCGGGGATACAGATACGCAGTATTTT. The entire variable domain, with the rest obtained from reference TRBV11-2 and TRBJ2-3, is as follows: EAGVAQSPRYKIIEKRQSVAFWCNPISGHATLYWYQQILGQGPKLLIQFQNNGVVDDSQLPKDRFSAERLKGVDSTLKIQPAKLEDSAVYLCASSFLTSGDTDTQYFGPGTRLTVL.